Each of the 5 T cell receptor beta chains below was sequenced from the same sample in a study of identical twins. Using its own MiXCR run on the 5' RACE reads, TCRdb lists one record per CDR3 protein. The sample shows about 720,000 distinct CDR3 sequences, 15% to 20% of them seen only once. This sample also belongs to another study, concerning T cells expressing NK-cell markers.

The sample was PBMCs. These receptors all come from a woman between 18 and 30 years old in good health.

This clonotype has more than one count but fewer than ten. V is TRBV5-1 and J is TRBJ2-1; TRBD2 matches at 12 bases. CDR1 SGHRS and CDR2 YFSETQ come from the germline V gene. This CDR3 has 15 amino acids. V lost 4 bases, J lost 6 bases, and 5 bases stayed unmatched. The CDR3 region has the DNA TGCGCCAGCAGCCCTCTAGCGGGGGGGCTCAATGAGCAGTTCTTC. Its protein is CASSPLAGGLNEQFF.

This clonotype has just a few counts. V is TRBV12-3 or TRBV12-4 and J is TRBJ2-2; 10 positions match TRBD2. The V segment lost 4 bases and the J segment 4 bases; nucleotides outside the gene matches: 3. CDR3 length: 15 amino acids. CDR3 bases: TGTGCCAGCAGTTGGGGACTAGCGCGCACCGGGGAGCTGTTTTTT. It yields the protein CASSWGLARTGELFF.

This clonotype turned up a few times. This chain links TRBV13 with TRBJ2-1; D is tentatively TRBD1 or TRBD2 (5 bases each). CDR3 size: 14 residues. Germline CDR1 reads PRHDT; CDR2 reads FYEKMQ (reference sequence). V shed 4 bases and J shed 6 bases, with 13 bases lying between them. The CDR3, as DNA: TGTGCCAGCAGCTCCGGGACCAAGGCCAATGAGCAGTTCTTC. It translates to CASSSGTKANEQFF.

This clonotype was seen only a few times. This chain connects TRBV12-3 or TRBV12-4 to TRBJ2-3, with D possibly matching TRBD1 (5 bases). There are 16 residues in the CDR3. Trimming stripped 8 bases from V and 4 bases from J, with 22 bases between. CDR3 residues: CASWGMSDSKADTQYF. In nucleotides, the CDR3 is TGTGCCAGCTGGGGCATGAGCGATAGTAAGGCAGATACGCAGTATTTT.

This clonotype was seen a few times. The chain links TRBV5-1 to TRBJ2-3; 7 positions agree with TRBD2. Germline V gene lookup returns CDR1 SGHRS and CDR2 YFSETQ. The CDR3 runs to 15 residues. With 5 bases clipped from V and 2 bases from J, the junction kept 8 bases outside the gene matches. Here the CDR3 reads CASRETSLNTDTQYF. The CDR3 nucleotides are TGCGCCAGCAGGGAGACTAGCCTCAACACAGATACGCAGTATTTT.